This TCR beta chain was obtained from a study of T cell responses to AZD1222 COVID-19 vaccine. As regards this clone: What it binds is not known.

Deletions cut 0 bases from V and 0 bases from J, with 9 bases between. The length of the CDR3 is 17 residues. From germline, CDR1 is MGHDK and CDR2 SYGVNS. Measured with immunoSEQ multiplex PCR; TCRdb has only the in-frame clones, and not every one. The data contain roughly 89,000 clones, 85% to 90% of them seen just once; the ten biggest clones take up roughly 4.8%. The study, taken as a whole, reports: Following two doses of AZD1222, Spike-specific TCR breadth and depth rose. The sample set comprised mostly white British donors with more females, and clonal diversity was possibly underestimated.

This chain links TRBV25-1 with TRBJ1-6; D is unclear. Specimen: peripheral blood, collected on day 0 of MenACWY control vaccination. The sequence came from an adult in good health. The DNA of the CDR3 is TGTGCCAGCAGTGAATATTATCGGAGCTCCTATAATTCACCCCTCCACTTT. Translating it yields CASSEYYRSSYNSPLHF.